This entry lists 21 T cell receptor beta chains sequenced from one sample in a study of CD8+ T cells in alopecia areata. Reverse transcribed after extraction, RNA yielded cDNA as the sequencing template. Sequenced by immunoSEQ multiplex PCR; TCRdb stores in-frame clones only, minus some. The data contain 70,000 or so clones, 55% to 65% of them singletons. Source: CD8+ T cells sorted from blood, taken at week 0. These receptors came from a human donor with alopecia areata.

The gene calls are TRBV29-1 and TRBJ1-2, with 9 bases that match TRBD1. The CDR3 loop spans 13 amino acids. Germline CDR1 and CDR2: SQVTM and ANQGSEA. The junction had 8 bases not matched to a gene; V was cut back by 4 bases and J by 8 bases. The CDR3 DNA sequence: TGCAGCGTTGTCTCGGACAGGGGCGAGGGCTACACCTTC. Translating it yields CSVVSDRGEGYTF. The full variable domain, with the rest looked up from reference TRBV29-1 and TRBJ1-2, is SAVISQKPSRDICQRGTSLTIQCQVDSQVTMMFWYRQQPGQSLTLIATANQGSEATYESGFVIDKFPISRPNLTFSTLTVSNMSPEDSSIYLCSVVSDRGEGYTFGSGTRLTVV.

Here the CDR3 DNA reads TGTGCCAGCAGCTTAGGTGGGCATATCTCCTACGAGCAGTACTTC. Its protein is CASSLGGHISYEQYF. The rearrangement links TRBV11-2 to TRBJ2-7; no firm D call. This CDR3 comprises 15 residues. In germline, CDR1 is SGHAT, CDR2 FQNNGV. The V end was cut by 1 base, the J end by 0 bases, with 10 bases between.

V and J are TRBV7-9 and TRBJ2-3; 9 nucleotides align to TRBD2. The CDR3 totals 16 residues. After removal of 2 bases from V and 2 bases from J, the junction contained 5 bases not matched to a gene. CDR1 is SEHNR and CDR2 is FQNEAQ in the germline V gene (reference sequence). CDR3 sequence reads: CASSLMERGATDTQYF. CDR3 DNA sequence: TGTGCCAGCAGCTTAATGGAGCGGGGGGCCACAGATACGCAGTATTTT.

The chain combines TRBV29-1 with TRBJ2-5; no firm D call. V was clipped by 6 bases and J by 5 bases, with 22 bases between them. The CDR3 totals 15 residues. CDR1 and CDR2 (germline): SQVTM, ANQGSEA. CDR3 nucleotide sequence: TGCAGCGTCACCAACTCGGGCTCCGGTAGCGAGACCCAGTACTTC. It codes for CSVTNSGSGSETQYF.

The table lists this clone with a few counts. The V call is TRBV4-1, the J call TRBJ1-6, with 10 bases identical to TRBD1. This CDR3 is built from 13 residues. V shed 8 bases and J 7 bases; nucleotides not matched to a gene: 2. Germline V CDR1 and CDR2: MGHRA, YSYEKL. This CDR3 reads CASRDRGNSPLHF. The CDR3 DNA is TGCGCCAGCCGGGACAGGGGAAATTCACCCCTCCACTTT.

The chain uses TRBV7-9 and TRBJ1-2; D is perhaps TRBD1 (6 bases). V lost 5 bases, J lost 0 bases, and 16 bases lay in between. Germline loops: CDR1 SEHNR, CDR2 FQNEAQ (reference sequence). CDR3 length: 16 amino acids. Written as DNA, the CDR3 is TGTGCCAGCAGCCCAGGGGCTCCGGGGACTAACTATGGCTACACCTTC. It is translated as CASSPGAPGTNYGYTF.

The genes are TRBV5-1 and TRBJ1-1; perhaps TRBD1 as D (5 bases). Germline-derived CDR1 and CDR2 are SGHRS and YFSETQ. Trimming took 0 bases from V and 2 from J, leaving 8 bases between them. The CDR3 covers 14 residues. CDR3 protein: CASSLAGGNTEAFF. The CDR3 DNA reads TGCGCCAGCAGCTTGGCCGGGGGAAACACTGAAGCTTTCTTT.

This clone was observed a handful of times. The chain links TRBV27 to TRBJ2-7, with TRBD2 identical over 13 bases. The CDR3 is 15 amino acids. Germline V CDR1 and CDR2: MNHEY, SMNVEV (reference sequence). Germline trimming cut 6 bases from V and 7 bases from J; bases unmatched to any gene: 9. The CDR3 DNA sequence: TGTGCCAGCAGCGGACTAGCGGGAGCCCCAGGAGAGCAGTACTTC. Translation gives CASSGLAGAPGEQYF.

The J gene is TRBJ1-2, the V gene TRBV27, with a tentative D call TRBD1 (6 bases). The CDR3 is 16 amino acids. Germline values: CDR1 MNHEY, CDR2 SMNVEV (reference sequence). V was clipped by 0 bases and J by 0 bases, with 11 bases between them. As DNA, the CDR3 is TGTGCCAGCAGTTTATCGTGGGACAACCCTAACTATGGCTACACCTTC. Its protein is CASSLSWDNPNYGYTF.

The genes are TRBV9 and TRBJ2-7; 9 nucleotides line up with TRBD2. V was clipped by 2 bases and J by 5 bases; unmatched bases: 2. Germline CDR1 is SGDLS and CDR2 is YYNGEE. The CDR3 length is 13 residues. CDR3 loop: CASSVVAGDEQYF. DNA for the CDR3: TGTGCCAGCAGCGTCGTAGCGGGGGACGAGCAGTACTTC.

The table lists this clone with a few counts. The chain has TRBV5-1 and TRBJ2-3, with 9 nucleotides matching TRBD2. The CDR3 loop spans 15 amino acids. After removal of 0 bases from V and 5 bases from J, the junction contained 4 bases not matched to a gene. Germline CDR1 is SGHRS and CDR2 is YFSETQ. This CDR3 is CASSLAVSGRDTQYF. The CDR3 DNA sequence: TGCGCCAGCAGCTTGGCCGTTAGCGGGAGAGATACGCAGTATTTT. Together with reference TRBV5-1 and TRBJ2-3, the CDR3 gives the full variable domain: KAGVTQTPRYLIKTRGQQVTLSCSPISGHRSVSWYQQTPGQGLQFLFEYFSETQRNKGNFPGRFSGRQFSNSRSEMNVSTLELGDSALYLCASSLAVSGRDTQYFGPGTRLTVL.

The chain carries TRBV4-1 and TRBJ2-7; 7 nucleotides match TRBD2. Trimming removed 4 bases from V and 6 bases from J; junction bases left unmatched: 15. Per germline, CDR1 MGHRA and CDR2 YSYEKL. This CDR3 has 16 residues. The DNA for the CDR3 is TGCGCCAGCAGCCCGGGCCCCGGGGGAGGGCGGAGCGAGCAGTACTTC. Protein: CASSPGPGGGRSEQYF.

This clone has a handful of counts. The J gene is TRBJ2-1, the V gene TRBV7-9; possibly TRBD1 or TRBD2 for D (5 bases each). With 4 bases removed from V and 7 bases from J, the gap between germline ends came to 8 bases. Germline values: CDR1 SEHNR, CDR2 FQNEAQ (reference sequence). This CDR3 spans 12 amino acids. As DNA, the CDR3 is TGTGCCAGCAGCTCCGAGGGGAATGAGCAGTTCTTC. This gives the protein CASSSEGNEQFF.

This chain connects TRBV4-1 to TRBJ2-3, with D unresolved. Deletions cut 1 base from V and 0 bases from J, with 8 bases between. CDR1 is MGHRA and CDR2 is YSYEKL in the germline V gene. The CDR3 is 15 amino acids. The CDR3 region is CASSQGRLSTDTQYF. CDR3 nucleotides: TGCGCCAGCAGCCAAGGCCGACTTAGCACAGATACGCAGTATTTT.

The J gene is TRBJ2-2, the V gene TRBV28, with 9 bases matching TRBD1. Per germline, CDR1 MDHEN and CDR2 SYDVKM. CDR3 length: 15 amino acids. V shed 6 bases, J shed 1 base, and the junction held 3 bases outside the gene matches. The CDR3 DNA is TGTGCCAGCAGGGAGACAGGGGGGAACACCGGGGAGCTGTTTTTT. Translation: CASRETGGNTGELFF.

The chain recombines TRBV2 with TRBJ1-5, with D tentatively TRBD1 (6 bases). The germline V and J ends were trimmed by 3 bases and 9 bases, with 15 bases remaining between them. From germline, CDR1 is SNHLY and CDR2 FYNNEI. The CDR3 contains 14 residues. CDR3 sequence: CASSDGWGTSPQHF. The CDR3 DNA sequence: TGTGCCAGCAGTGACGGATGGGGGACATCGCCCCAGCATTTT. Supplemented by reference TRBV2 and TRBJ1-5, the full variable domain reads EPEVTQTPSHQVTQMGQEVILRCVPISNHLYFYWYRQILGQKVEFLVSFYNNEISEKSEIFDDQFSVERPDGSNFTLKIRSTKLEDSAMYFCASSDGWGTSPQHFGDGTRLSIL.

The chain has TRBV7-8 and TRBJ1-5, with 9 bases matching TRBD1. Trimming took 1 base from V and 5 from J; bases not matched to a gene: 3. The CDR3 consists of 15 residues. Germline loops: CDR1 SGHVS, CDR2 FQNEAQ. The CDR3 region is CASSLEGQGYQPQHF. The CDR3 region has the DNA TGTGCCAGCAGCTTAGAGGGACAGGGATATCAGCCCCAGCATTTT.

This chain connects TRBV5-1 to TRBJ2-1, with unresolved D. This CDR3 is 16 amino acids long. Germline values: CDR1 SGHRS, CDR2 YFSETQ. Between the trimmed V and J ends, which lost 4 bases and 0 bases, there was a span of 14 bases. The CDR3 DNA sequence: TGCGCCAGCAGCGGAACAAAAAGACTCTCCTACAATGAGCAGTTCTTC. Translation gives CASSGTKRLSYNEQFF.

The CDR3 sequence is CASSQSRKVYEQYF. The CDR3 nucleotides are TGTGCCAGCAGCCAGAGCCGGAAGGTCTACGAGCAGTACTTC. The genes are TRBV7-2 and TRBJ2-7; D not certain. The V and J ends lost 5 bases and 3 bases respectively, with 14 bases between them. Per germline, CDR1 SGHTA and CDR2 FQGNSA. The CDR3 contains 14 residues.

The rearrangement uses TRBV29-1 and TRBJ2-2; tentatively, D is TRBD1 (5 bases). CDR1 is SQVTM and CDR2 is ANQGSEA in the germline V gene. This CDR3 contains 13 residues. V was clipped by 8 bases and J by 2 bases, with 12 bases between them. CDR3 protein: CSIRVGNTGELFF. The CDR3 DNA sequence: TGCAGCATCAGGGTGGGCAACACCGGGGAGCTGTTTTTT.

The chain uses TRBV7-9 and TRBJ1-6; 9 bases align to TRBD1. The CDR3 covers 14 residues. With 5 bases clipped from V and 7 bases from J, the junction kept 3 bases outside the gene matches. Germline CDR1 SEHNR, CDR2 FQNEAQ (reference sequence). For the CDR3, the DNA is TGTGCCAGCAGCCGCGGGACAGGGAATTCACCCCTCCACTTT. It encodes CASSRGTGNSPLHF.